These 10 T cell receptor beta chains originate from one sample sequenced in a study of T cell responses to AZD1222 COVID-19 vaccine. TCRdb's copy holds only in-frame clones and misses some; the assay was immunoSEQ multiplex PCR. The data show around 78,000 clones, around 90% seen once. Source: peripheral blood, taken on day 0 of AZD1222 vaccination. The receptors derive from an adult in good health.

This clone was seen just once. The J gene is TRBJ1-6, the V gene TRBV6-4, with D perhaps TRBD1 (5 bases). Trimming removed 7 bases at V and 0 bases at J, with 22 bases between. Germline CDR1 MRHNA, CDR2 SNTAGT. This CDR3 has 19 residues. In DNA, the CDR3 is TGTGCCAGCAACCGACCGCCTACAGGCCCGAGCTCCTATAATTCACCCCTCCACTTT. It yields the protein CASNRPPTGPSSYNSPLHF.

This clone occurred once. In DNA form, the CDR3 reads TGTGCCAGTAATCCCGACAGGGTTGTCTATGGCTACACCTTC. This codes for CASNPDRVVYGYTF. The chain carries TRBV19 and TRBJ1-2; 7 nucleotides line up with TRBD1. Germline loops: CDR1 LNHDA, CDR2 SQIVND (reference sequence). The CDR3 totals 14 residues. The ends lost 7 bases at V and 4 bases at J; junction bases unmatched: 9.

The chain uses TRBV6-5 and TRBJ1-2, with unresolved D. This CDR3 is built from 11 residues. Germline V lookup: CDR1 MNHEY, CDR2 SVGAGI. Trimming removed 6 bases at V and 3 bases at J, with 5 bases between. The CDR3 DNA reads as TGTGCCAGCAGGCGGGACTATGGCTACACCTTC. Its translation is CASRRDYGYTF.

This CDR3 reads CASSKATPAGDLAEAFF. In DNA, the CDR3 is TGTGCCAGCAGCAAAGCGACCCCCGCCGGGGATCTCGCTGAAGCTTTCTTT. The rearrangement links TRBV21-1 to TRBJ1-1. TRBV21-1 corresponds to a pseudogene. The CDR3 is made up of 17 amino acids.

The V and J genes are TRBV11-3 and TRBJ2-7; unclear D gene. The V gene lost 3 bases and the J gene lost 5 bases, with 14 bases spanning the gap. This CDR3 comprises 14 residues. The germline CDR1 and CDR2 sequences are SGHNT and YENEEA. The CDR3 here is CASSLAGLANEQYF. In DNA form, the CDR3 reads TGTGCCAGCAGCTTGGCCGGGCTGGCAAACGAGCAGTACTTC.

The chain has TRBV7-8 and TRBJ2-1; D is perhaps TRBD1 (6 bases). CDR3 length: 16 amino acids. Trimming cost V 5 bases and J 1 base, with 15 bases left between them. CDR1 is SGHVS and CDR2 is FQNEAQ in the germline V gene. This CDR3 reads CASSTTQGSSYNEQFF. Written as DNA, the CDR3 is TGTGCCAGCAGCACTACACAGGGTTCTTCCTACAATGAGCAGTTCTTC.

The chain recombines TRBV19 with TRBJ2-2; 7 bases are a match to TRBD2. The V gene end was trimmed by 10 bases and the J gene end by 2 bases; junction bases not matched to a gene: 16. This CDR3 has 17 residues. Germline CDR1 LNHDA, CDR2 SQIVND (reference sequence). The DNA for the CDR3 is TGTGCCACTAGATTATCGCTCGCGGGAGTTAACACCGGGGAGCTGTTTTTT. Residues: CATRLSLAGVNTGELFF.

DNA of the CDR3: TGTGCCAGCAGCCCCAGCGGTGAGCAGTTCTTC. Its translation is CASSPSGEQFF. The chain is built from TRBV12-3 or TRBV12-4 and TRBJ2-1; D may be TRBD2 (5 bases). V was clipped by 6 bases and J by 9 bases, with 9 bases between them. The CDR3 is 11 amino acids.

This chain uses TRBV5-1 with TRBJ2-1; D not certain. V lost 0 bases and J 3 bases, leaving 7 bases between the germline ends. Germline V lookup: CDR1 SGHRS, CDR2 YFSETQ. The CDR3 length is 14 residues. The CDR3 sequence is CASSLGEDYNEQFF. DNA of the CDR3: TGCGCCAGCAGCTTGGGTGAAGACTACAATGAGCAGTTCTTC.

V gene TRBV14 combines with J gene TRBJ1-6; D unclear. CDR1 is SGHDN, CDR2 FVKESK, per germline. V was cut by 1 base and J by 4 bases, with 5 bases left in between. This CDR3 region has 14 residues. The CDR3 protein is CASSQAGYNSPLHF. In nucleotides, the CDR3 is TGTGCCAGCAGCCAAGCGGGGTATAATTCACCCCTCCACTTT.